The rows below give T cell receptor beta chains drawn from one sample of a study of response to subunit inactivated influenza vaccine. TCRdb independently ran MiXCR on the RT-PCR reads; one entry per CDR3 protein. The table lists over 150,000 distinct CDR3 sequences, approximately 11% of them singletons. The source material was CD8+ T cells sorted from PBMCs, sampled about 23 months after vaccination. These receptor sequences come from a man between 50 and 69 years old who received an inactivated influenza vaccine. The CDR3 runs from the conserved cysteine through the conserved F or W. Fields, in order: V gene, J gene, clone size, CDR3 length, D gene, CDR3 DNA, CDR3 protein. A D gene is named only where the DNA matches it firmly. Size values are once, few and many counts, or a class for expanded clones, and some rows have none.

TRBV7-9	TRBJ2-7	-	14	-	TGTGCCAGCAGACCCCCGGGTCCCGGCTACGAGCAGTACTTC	CASRPPGPGYEQYF
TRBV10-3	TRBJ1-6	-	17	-	TGTGCCATCAGTGAGTCGACCGTCGGGATTATGAATTCACCCCTCCACTTT	CAISESTVGIMNSPLHF
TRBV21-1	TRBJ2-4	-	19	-	TGTGCCAACAGCAACCGGGACAGGGGGCCATCATTCTCCCAAAACATTCAGTACTTC	CANSNRDRGPSFSQNIQYF
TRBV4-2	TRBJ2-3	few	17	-	TGTGCCAGCAGCCAAGAAGTTGTCAGGCTTTTTACAGATACGCAGTATTTT	CASSQEVVRLFTDTQYF
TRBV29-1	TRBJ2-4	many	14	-	TGCAGCGTTGAAGATCGGGGGGCGACGGACATTCAGTACTTC	CSVEDRGATDIQYF
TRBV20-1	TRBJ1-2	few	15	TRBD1	TGCAGTGCTAGAGTGAAGGGACAGACAAAATATGGCTACACCTTC	CSARVKGQTKYGYTF
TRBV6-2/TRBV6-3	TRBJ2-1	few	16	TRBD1	TGTGCCACCAGAACAATGGGACAGGGTTCCTACAATGAGCAGTTCTTC	CATRTMGQGSYNEQFF
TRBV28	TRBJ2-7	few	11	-	TGTGCCACAGGGGTAGCGGTCGAGCAGTACTTC	CATGVAVEQYF
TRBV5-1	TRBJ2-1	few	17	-	TGCGCCAGCAGCTGGACGGGGGCTAGCATCAGGGTGAATGAGCAGTTCTTC	CASSWTGASIRVNEQFF
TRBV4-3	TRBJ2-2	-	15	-	TGCGCCAGCAGCCCCTGGGGGGAGGACACCGGGGAGCTGTTTTTT	CASSPWGEDTGELFF
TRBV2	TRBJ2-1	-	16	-	TGTGCCAGCATCCCTAGCGCGGGGATAACCTACAATGAGCAGTTCTTC	CASIPSAGITYNEQFF
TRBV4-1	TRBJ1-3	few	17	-	TGCGCCAGCAGCCAAGGCGGGCCCCCAGGGGCGGGAAACACCATATATTTT	CASSQGGPPGAGNTIYF
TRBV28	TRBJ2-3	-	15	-	TGTGCCAGCAGTTCCCCTCCCTCCGGCGCAGATACGCAGTATTTT	CASSSPPSGADTQYF
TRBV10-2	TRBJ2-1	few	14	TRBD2	TGCGCCAGCAGTGTTCTAGCGGGGGACTATGAGCAGTTCTTC	CASSVLAGDYEQFF
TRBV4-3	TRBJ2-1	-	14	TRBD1	TGCGCCAGCAGCCTGGGTGGGACAGGACATGAGCAGTTCTTC	CASSLGGTGHEQFF
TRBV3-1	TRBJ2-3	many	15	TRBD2	TGTGCCAGCAGCCCCTCGACTAGCGGAACAGATACGCAGTATTTT	CASSPSTSGTDTQYF
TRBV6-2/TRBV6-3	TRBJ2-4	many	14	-	TGTGCCAGCAGCCCACAGGGAGTGGAGAACATTCAGTACTTC	CASSPQGVENIQYF
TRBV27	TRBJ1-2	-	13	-	TGTGCCAGCAGTTTAACGGGGAGGGGTGGCTACACCTTC	CASSLTGRGGYTF
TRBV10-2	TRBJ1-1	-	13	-	TGCGCCAGCAGTGCGGACTGGAACACTGAAGCTTTCTTT	CASSADWNTEAFF
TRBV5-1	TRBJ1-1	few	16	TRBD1	TGCGCCAGCAGCCACATAACAGGGGGCGCGGGGAATGAAGCTTTCTTT	CASSHITGGAGNEAFF
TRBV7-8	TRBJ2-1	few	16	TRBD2	TGTGCCAGCAGCTTGCTAGCGGGGAAAGGGTACAATGAGCAGTTCTTC	CASSLLAGKGYNEQFF
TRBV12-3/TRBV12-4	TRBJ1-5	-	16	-	TGTGCCAGCAGTTTAGATGGTGTGGCGAGCAATCAGCACCAGCATTTT	CASSLDGVASNQHQHF
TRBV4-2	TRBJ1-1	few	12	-	TGTGCCAGCAGCCAACCTACGGCTGAAGCTTTCTTT	CASSQPTAEAFF
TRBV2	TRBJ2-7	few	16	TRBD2	TGTGCCAGCAGTGACAGAGCGACTAGCGTCTCCTACGAGCAGTACTTC	CASSDRATSVSYEQYF
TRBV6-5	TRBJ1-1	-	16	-	TGTGCCAGCAGTTTTACGCCAGGGCCCTTGAACACTGAAGCTTTCTTT	CASSFTPGPLNTEAFF
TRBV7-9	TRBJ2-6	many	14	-	TGTGCCAGCAGCTTAGGCTCTGGGGCCAACGTCCTGACTTTC	CASSLGSGANVLTF
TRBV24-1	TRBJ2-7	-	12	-	TGTGCCACCAGTGATTATGGACCCGAGCAGTACTTC	CATSDYGPEQYF
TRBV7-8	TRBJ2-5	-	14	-	TGTGCCAGCAGCTTAGGCGATGGGGAAGAGACCCAGTACTTC	CASSLGDGEETQYF
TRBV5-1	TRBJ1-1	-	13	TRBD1	TGCGCCAGCAGGAGGACAGGCTTCGATGAAGCTTTCTTT	CASRRTGFDEAFF
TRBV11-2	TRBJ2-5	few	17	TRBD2	TGTGCCAGCAGCTTAGATCGGGTGGGGGGGTTATTTGAGACCCAGTACTTC	CASSLDRVGGLFETQYF
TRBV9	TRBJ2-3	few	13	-	TGTGCCAGCAGCCCAAACAACGCAGATACGCAGTATTTT	CASSPNNADTQYF
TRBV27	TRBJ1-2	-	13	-	TGTGCCAGCAGTTTAGTCCCTAACTATGGCTACACCTTC	CASSLVPNYGYTF
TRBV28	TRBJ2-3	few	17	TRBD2	TGTGCCAGCAGGAGCGTTGGACTAGCGGGACTCACAGATACGCAGTATTTT	CASRSVGLAGLTDTQYF
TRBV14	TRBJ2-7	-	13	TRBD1	TGTGCCAGCAGAGGGGACAGGGGTTACGAGCAGTACTTC	CASRGDRGYEQYF
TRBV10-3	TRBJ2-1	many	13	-	TGTGCCATCAGTGAGCCGGAATACAATGAGCAGTTCTTC	CAISEPEYNEQFF
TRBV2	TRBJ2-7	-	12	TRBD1	TGTGCTGTCCGGGACAGGGTTAACGAGCAGTACTTC	CAVRDRVNEQYF
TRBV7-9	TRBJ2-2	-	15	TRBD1	TGTGCCAGCAGCCTTCTGACAGGGTCGGCCGGGGAGCTGTTTTTT	CASSLLTGSAGELFF
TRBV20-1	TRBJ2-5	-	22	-	TGCAGTGCTAGAGATTCCGGGACAGTCCGTCTAGCGGGTAGAAACTCCCTGGAGACCCAGTACTTC	CSARDSGTVRLAGRNSLETQYF
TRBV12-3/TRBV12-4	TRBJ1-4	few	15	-	TGTGCCAGCAGTCAAAACACCGCAACTAATGAAAAACTGTTTTTT	CASSQNTATNEKLFF
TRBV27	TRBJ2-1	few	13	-	TGTGCCAGCAGCACCGGGACTTACAATGAGCAGTTCTTC	CASSTGTYNEQFF
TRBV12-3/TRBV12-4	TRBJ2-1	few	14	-	TGTGCCAGCAGTTTTGATTACTCCTACAATGAGCAGTTCTTC	CASSFDYSYNEQFF
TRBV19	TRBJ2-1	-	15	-	TGTGCCAGTAGTATTCTTCTCTCCTGGCTGAATGAGCAGTTCTTC	CASSILLSWLNEQFF
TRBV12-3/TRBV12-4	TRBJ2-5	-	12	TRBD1	TGTGCCAGCACCGCGGACAGGGAGACCCAGTACTTC	CASTADRETQYF
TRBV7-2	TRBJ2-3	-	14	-	TGTGCCAGCAGCATGTTAGGGAGCACAGATACGCAGTATTTT	CASSMLGSTDTQYF
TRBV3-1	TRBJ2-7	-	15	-	TGTGCCAGCAGCCAAGAAGGCGTTAGGTCCTACGAGCAGTACTTC	CASSQEGVRSYEQYF
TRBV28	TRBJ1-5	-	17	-	TGTGCCAGCAGTTTTTCCCCGTGGAGAGATAGCAATCAGCCCCAGCATTTT	CASSFSPWRDSNQPQHF
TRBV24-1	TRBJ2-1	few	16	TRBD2	TGTGCCACCAGTGATCCGGGACTAGCGGGAAGCTATGAGCAGTTCTTC	CATSDPGLAGSYEQFF